Below are 4 T cell receptor beta chains sequenced from a single sample in a study of T cell therapy after organ transplantation. No antigen has been identified for these receptors. Generated by immunoSEQ multiplex PCR, the TCRdb table keeps only in-frame clones and is missing some. The sample lists about 3,300 clones, 80% to 85% seen once, with about two fifths in the top ten. As for time point: 4-8 weeks after completion of therapy. Specimen: CD8+ T cells from blood, collected after autologous CMV-specific T cell therapy. These receptor sequences come from a human patient who had received a solid organ transplant and had CMV disease. The T cells may partly be graft donor cells.

The chain couples TRBV25-1 to TRBJ1-3, with a weak D call TRBD1 (6 bases). Germline V CDR1 and CDR2: MGHDK, SYGVNS. V was trimmed by 1 base and J by 0 bases, leaving 7 bases between them. This CDR3 region has 15 residues. CDR3 DNA: TGTGCCAGCAGTGAATGGGACAACTCTGGAAACACCATATATTTT. Translation: CASSEWDNSGNTIYF.

The rearrangement links TRBV27 to TRBJ1-1, with 7 bases lining up with TRBD1. Germline V gene data show CDR1 as MNHEY and CDR2 as SMNVEV (reference sequence). The CDR3 is made up of 14 amino acids. J was trimmed by 0 bases and V by 5 bases; bases with no gene match: 3. DNA of the CDR3: TGTGCCAGCAGTCCGGGACAGATGAACACTGAAGCTTTCTTT. It yields the protein CASSPGQMNTEAFF.

The J gene is TRBJ2-7, the V gene TRBV7-9; no clear D. Germline V gene data show CDR1 as SEHNR and CDR2 as FQNEAQ (reference sequence). This CDR3 is 11 amino acids long. With 4 bases removed from V and 4 bases from J, the gap between germline ends came to 5 bases. CDR3 nucleotide sequence: TGTGCCAGCAGCTATAAGTACGAGCAGTACTTC. Protein sequence: CASSYKYEQYF.

The chain is built from TRBV4-2 and TRBJ1-6; 9 bases line up with TRBD1. The germline V gene encodes CDR1 LGHNA and CDR2 YNFKEQ. Trimming cost V 4 bases and J 0 bases; bases outside gene matches: 7. The CDR3 sequence is 18 residues long. The CDR3 DNA reads as TGTGCCAGCAGCCCCAGGACAGGGGCGAGCTCCTATAATTCACCCCTCCACTTT. Translated, it gives CASSPRTGASSYNSPLHF.